Listed below are T cell receptor beta chains from one sample, sequenced in a study of spatial heterogeneity in lung cancer. TCRdb used MiXCR to reprocess the 5' RACE reads, holding one entry per CDR3 protein. The top ten clones hold around three fifths of a sample with 40,000 to 45,000 distinct CDR3 sequences, approximately 15% of them seen once. Material: PBMCs, obtained at surgery. These receptors were taken from a male donor with early-stage non-small cell lung cancer. CDR3s include the opening cysteine and the closing phenylalanine or tryptophan. A D gene is named only where the DNA matches it firmly. The size field is filled for only some rows; it gives once, few, many or a size class.

V gene	D gene	J gene	clone size	CDR3 protein	CDR3 DNA
TRBV20-1	-	TRBJ1-1	few	CSASIVDTAGKEAFF	TGCAGTGCTAGTATAGTGGACACGGCAGGGAAGGAAGCTTTCTTT
TRBV5-4	-	TRBJ2-3	-	CASSLIGSSTDTQYF	TGTGCCAGCAGCTTGATCGGATCTAGCACAGATACGCAGTATTTT
TRBV5-6	-	TRBJ1-5	many	CASSFMRGDETQHF	TGTGCCAGCAGCTTTATGAGGGGCGATGAGACCCAGCATTTT
TRBV5-1	-	TRBJ2-3	many	CASSLSDAGDTQYF	TGCGCCAGCAGCTTGTCGGACGCAGGGGATACGCAGTATTTT
TRBV11-1	TRBD1	TRBJ2-7	few	CASSRRTGELYEQYF	TGTGCCAGCAGCCGACGGACAGGGGAACTCTACGAGCAGTACTTC
TRBV12-3/TRBV12-4	-	TRBJ2-1	few	CASSRGVHEQFF	TGTGCCAGCAGCCGAGGGGTACATGAGCAGTTCTTC
TRBV6-1	-	TRBJ1-2	few	CASSTSGSFYGYTF	TGTGCCAGCAGTACCTCAGGGAGCTTCTATGGCTACACCTTC
TRBV24-1	-	TRBJ2-3	-	CATSGRGLGSTDTQYF	TGTGCCACCAGTGGGAGGGGACTGGGAAGCACAGATACGCAGTATTTT
TRBV5-6	-	TRBJ2-3	-	CASSLVREADTQYF	TGTGCCAGCAGCTTGGTACGAGAGGCCGATACGCAGTATTTT
TRBV10-3	-	TRBJ1-6	many	CAISWDGLGSPLHF	TGTGCCATCAGCTGGGACGGCCTTGGGTCACCCCTCCACTTT
TRBV20-1	TRBD2	TRBJ2-2	few	CSARDRRSGDDTGELFF	TGCAGTGCTAGAGATCGCCGAAGCGGGGACGACACCGGGGAGCTGTTTTTT
TRBV7-6	TRBD1	TRBJ2-5	many	CASRGTGRGETQYF	TGTGCCAGCAGGGGGACAGGGAGGGGTGAGACCCAGTACTTC
TRBV25-1	-	TRBJ1-3	few	CASSQEAGTGNTIYF	TGTGCCAGCAGTCAGGAAGCAGGGACTGGAAACACCATATATTTT
TRBV2	-	TRBJ2-3	few	CASSRQSDTQYF	TGTGCCAGCAGCAGGCAATCGGATACGCAGTATTTT
TRBV5-6	TRBD1	TRBJ1-5	few	CASSLYLQGASNQPQHF	TGTGCCAGCAGCTTGTACCTACAGGGGGCGAGCAATCAGCCCCAGCATTTT
TRBV11-1	TRBD2	TRBJ2-7	many	CASSLGWTSGISYEQYF	TGTGCCAGCAGCTTAGGGTGGACTAGCGGGATCTCCTACGAGCAGTACTTC
TRBV4-1	TRBD1	TRBJ1-5	many	CASSSRGQGRHQPQHF	TGCGCCAGCAGCTCAAGGGGACAGGGTAGGCATCAGCCCCAGCATTTT
TRBV10-3	TRBD1	TRBJ1-1	few	CAISTDRASGLNTEAFF	TGTGCCATCAGCACGGACAGGGCGAGTGGTCTGAACACTGAAGCTTTCTTT
TRBV27	-	TRBJ1-5	-	CASSLSRTGVQPQHF	TGTGCCAGCAGTTTATCCCGGACGGGAGTTCAGCCCCAGCATTTT
TRBV6-2/TRBV6-3	-	TRBJ1-2	-	CASLNADSINYGYTF	TGTGCCAGCCTAAACGCGGACAGCATTAACTATGGCTACACCTTC
TRBV7-9	TRBD2	TRBJ2-3	-	CASSLSSGTDTQYF	TGTGCCAGCAGCTTATCTAGCGGGACAGATACGCAGTATTTT
TRBV5-1	-	TRBJ2-3	many	CASSLGILSTDTQYF	TGCGCCAGCAGCTTGGGGATACTGAGCACAGATACGCAGTATTTT
TRBV11-2	TRBD2	TRBJ2-3	few	CASSPLGLAAGTDTQYF	TGTGCCAGCAGCCCCCTAGGACTAGCGGCAGGGACAGATACGCAGTATTTT
TRBV28	-	TRBJ1-6	-	CASRTGRAPLHF	TGTGCCAGCAGAACAGGGCGGGCACCCCTCCACTTT
TRBV14	-	TRBJ2-3	-	CASSQATDTQYF	TGTGCCAGCAGCCAGGCCACAGATACGCAGTATTTT
TRBV20-1	-	TRBJ2-1	-	CSAIPGASYNEQFF	TGCAGTGCTATTCCGGGCGCCTCATACAATGAGCAGTTCTTC
TRBV18	TRBD1	TRBJ2-7	many	CASSLGTAHVSYEQYF	TGTGCCAGCTCACTCGGGACAGCGCACGTTTCCTACGAGCAGTACTTC
TRBV6-6	TRBD2	TRBJ2-2	many	CASSYVLAGDTGELFF	TGTGCCAGCAGTTACGTTCTAGCGGGAGACACCGGGGAGCTGTTTTTT
TRBV29-1	-	TRBJ1-4	few	CSVETAGLGEKLFF	TGCAGCGTTGAGACGGCAGGGTTGGGCGAAAAACTGTTTTTT
TRBV7-8	-	TRBJ2-7	few	CASSLRGLATTYEQYF	TGTGCCAGCAGCTTAAGGGGTTTAGCTACTACCTACGAGCAGTACTTC
TRBV4-3	TRBD2	TRBJ2-1	-	CASSQLAGDRNEQFF	TGCGCCAGCAGCCAACTAGCGGGAGATAGGAATGAGCAGTTCTTC
TRBV11-2	-	TRBJ2-1	many	CASSATDKGVQFF	TGTGCCAGCAGCGCAACCGATAAAGGGGTGCAGTTCTTC
TRBV5-1	TRBD1	TRBJ1-5	few	CASSTDRDQPQHF	TGCGCCAGCAGCACGGACAGGGATCAGCCCCAGCATTTT
TRBV4-2	-	TRBJ1-4	few	CASSRENEKLFF	TGTGCCAGCAGCCGGGAGAATGAAAAACTGTTTTTT
TRBV5-1	-	TRBJ2-1	few	CASAVSGYNEQFF	TGCGCCAGCGCTGTCTCAGGGTACAATGAGCAGTTCTTC
TRBV12-3/TRBV12-4	TRBD1	TRBJ1-5	-	CASRSAGDSSNQPQHF	TGTGCCAGCAGGTCGGCAGGGGACAGTAGCAATCAGCCCCAGCATTTT
TRBV2	-	TRBJ1-2	many	CASNRQYNYGYTF	TGTGCCAGCAACCGGCAGTATAACTATGGCTACACCTTC
TRBV10-2	-	TRBJ2-5	few	CASSESQRQETQYF	TGCGCCAGCAGTGAATCCCAGCGTCAAGAGACCCAGTACTTC
TRBV11-2	TRBD1	TRBJ1-6	many	CASSLTQGGLGSPLHF	TGTGCCAGCAGCTTAACGCAGGGGGGATTAGGATCACCCCTCCACTTT
TRBV9	-	TRBJ1-5	many	CASSPDLRQPQHF	TGTGCCAGCAGCCCAGACCTTCGACAGCCCCAGCATTTT
TRBV6-2/TRBV6-3	TRBD2	TRBJ2-7	-	CASRPGGLPYEQYF	TGTGCCAGCAGACCCGGGGGACTACCCTACGAGCAGTACTTC
TRBV9	-	TRBJ1-1	-	CASSPGIGRDTEAFF	TGTGCCAGCAGCCCCGGTATAGGGAGGGACACTGAAGCTTTCTTT
TRBV19	-	TRBJ1-1	few	CASSIAGPWRGEAFF	TGTGCCAGTAGTATAGCTGGCCCCTGGAGAGGTGAAGCTTTCTTT